This T cell receptor beta chain was obtained from a study of blood T cell repertoires in COVID-19. Study-wide context: Specimens from acute and convalescent COVID-19 originated in the United States, Italy and Spain. T cells, B-cell-depleted T cells, or PBMCs supplied cDNA or gDNA.

Those enrolled in Seattle joined during active infection and were followed longitudinally afterward. Original handling: Estimates of nucleated cell counts were drawn from the amplification of reference gene primers. Libraries were prepared by immunoSEQ multiplex PCR; TCRdb keeps only in-frame clonotypes and omits some of them. V and J calls and clone size are copied from that table; D and trimming were computed from the DNA. Of some 240,000 clones in the sample, 80% to 95% were seen once. Germline lookup yields CDR1 ENHRY and CDR2 SYGVKD. The CDR3 length is 14 residues. Trimming removed 8 bases from V and 0 bases from J, with 10 bases in between.

Sequencing used peripheral blood. This chain uses TRBV10-3 with TRBJ2-2; maybe TRBD2 (6 bases). The clonotype was recovered from a man in his sixties with COVID-19, enrolled during active disease. In DNA form, the CDR3 reads TGTGCCATCCGGGACTCCACGAACACCGGGGAGCTGTTTTTT. Residues: CAIRDSTNTGELFF.